This T cell receptor beta chain was identified during a study of blood T cells in healthy people across ages. Study-level results: Aged donors had fewer naive CD4+ cells and lower diversity than long-lived donors. Researchers said unsorted PBMCs prevented a conclusive naive versus antigen-experienced comparison.

The J segment lost 4 bases and the V segment lost 4 bases, leaving 4 bases of the junction unmatched. The germline gives CDR1 SGHTA, CDR2 FQGTGA. The CDR3 has 14 residues. Each donor had approximately 10 milliliters of peripheral blood drawn. To note about this clonotype: Its specificity is not known.

Together with a sample-barcoded 5' primer, a J-beta primer mix was included in a second PCR lasting roughly 6 to 12 cycles. Every molecule of cDNA carried a tag from a template-switch adaptor with 12 random nucleotides. TCRdb reprocessed the 5' RACE reads via MiXCR and lists one record per CDR3 protein. The repertoire consists of roughly 500,000 distinct CDR3 sequences, with 27% occurring once and the leading ten covering around a sixth. This sequence originates from a woman in her 70s in good health. This chain connects TRBV7-3 to TRBJ2-3, with 8 bases matching TRBD1. The sequencing sample was made of blood. The CDR3 nucleotides read TGTGCCAGCAGCTCACAGGGGGGACCAGATACGCAGTATTTT. Its translation: CASSSQGGPDTQYF.